The entry below describes one T cell receptor (beta chain). This entry belongs to a study of blood T cell repertoires in COVID-19. TCRdb's copy holds only in-frame clones and misses some; the assay was immunoSEQ multiplex PCR. The sample shows 150,000 to 200,000 clones, about 80% of them seen only once. CDR3 length equals 12 residues. Germline CDR1 LNHDA, CDR2 SQIVND (reference sequence). Between the trimmed V and J ends, which lost 6 bases and 8 bases, there was a span of 13 bases. The clonotype originates from a man between 60 and 75 years old with acute or convalescent COVID-19. The rearrangement links TRBV19 to TRBJ1-1; possible D gene TRBD1, 6 bases. Sequenced material: peripheral blood. The CDR3 here is CASREQGWEAFF. The CDR3 DNA reads as TGTGCCAGTAGGGAACAGGGTTGGGAAGCTTTCTTT. Full variable domain (outside the CDR3, taken from reference TRBV19 and TRBJ1-1): DGGITQSPKYLFRKEGQNVTLSCEQNLNHDAMYWYRQDPGQGLRLIYYSQIVNDFQKGDIAEGYSVSREKKESFPLTVTSAQKNPTAFYLCASREQGWEAFFGQGTRLTVV.